Listed here is a single T cell receptor (beta chain). These data belong to a study of shared clonotypes between healthy human individuals. CDR3 size: 13 residues. CDR1 is SGHRS, CDR2 YFSETQ, per germline. V lost 2 bases and J 5 bases, leaving 8 bases between the germline ends. Original analysis: Owing to the provision of junction-only sequences devoid of quality scores by immunoSEQ, filtering differed. TCRdb's copy holds only in-frame clones and misses some; the assay was immunoSEQ multiplex PCR. V and J calls and clone size are those listed in that table; D and trimming were worked out from the DNA. This repertoire shows about 1.5 million clones, approximately 96% found once; its top ten account for approximately 1%.

The specimen sequenced was naive CD4+ T cells sorted from blood. Subset in this sample: CD45RA+ positively selected. The chain uses TRBV5-1 and TRBJ2-1; D gene uncertain. The TCR originated in a young man in good health. CDR3 sequence (DNA): TGCGCCAGCAGCTTAACACCCAACAATGAGCAGTTCTTC. Protein product: CASSLTPNNEQFF.